A selection of T cell receptor beta chains follows, all from one sample in a study of blood T cells in healthy people across ages. In TCRdb, the 5' RACE reads were re-called with MiXCR into one record per CDR3 protein. The repertoire holds approximately 1,700,000 distinct CDR3 sequences, with more than 35% as singletons. The material sequenced was blood. Every receptor here comes from a human donor in good health. Each CDR3 is given with its conserved first and last residue. The D gene is left open where the match is weak. A row's size may be missing; if present it is once, few, many or a size class.

D gene: .; V gene: TRBV11-2; J gene: TRBJ2-5; clone size: .; CDR3 protein: CASSLAVIGTPTETQYF; CDR3 DNA: TGTGCCAGCAGCTTAGCCGTTATAGGGACCCCCACAGAGACCCAGTACTTC
D gene: TRBD1; V gene: TRBV28; J gene: TRBJ2-1; clone size: few; CDR3 protein: CASTIGQGYNEQFF; CDR3 DNA: TGTGCCAGCACCATAGGACAGGGATACAATGAGCAGTTCTTC
D gene: .; V gene: TRBV13; J gene: TRBJ1-1; clone size: .; CDR3 protein: CACSPSVLGRGEAFF; CDR3 DNA: TGTGCCTGCAGCCCGTCGGTGTTGGGGAGAGGTGAAGCTTTCTTT
D gene: .; V gene: TRBV28; J gene: TRBJ2-5; clone size: .; CDR3 protein: CASSRVSYQETQYF; CDR3 DNA: TGTGCCAGCAGCAGGGTCTCCTACCAAGAGACCCAGTACTTC
D gene: .; V gene: TRBV7-3; J gene: TRBJ2-1; clone size: .; CDR3 protein: CASSFHRDYEQFF; CDR3 DNA: TGTGCCAGCAGCTTCCACAGGGACTATGAGCAGTTCTTC
D gene: .; V gene: TRBV4-2; J gene: TRBJ2-4; clone size: many; CDR3 protein: CASSQETDLAKNIQYF; CDR3 DNA: TGTGCCAGCAGCCAAGAAACGGATCTAGCCAAAAACATTCAGTACTTC
D gene: .; V gene: TRBV6-5; J gene: TRBJ1-2; clone size: .; CDR3 protein: CASSSAVHGFPLYGYTF; CDR3 DNA: TGTGCCAGCAGTTCCGCCGTGCATGGGTTCCCGCTCTATGGCTACACCTTC
D gene: .; V gene: TRBV5-1; J gene: TRBJ2-5; clone size: .; CDR3 protein: CASSFHGTQYF; CDR3 DNA: TGCGCCAGCAGCTTTCACGGGACCCAGTACTTC
D gene: .; V gene: TRBV5-6; J gene: TRBJ2-5; clone size: .; CDR3 protein: CASSSAGRRETQYF; CDR3 DNA: TGTGCCAGCAGCTCCGCAGGTCGCAGGGAGACCCAGTACTTC
D gene: .; V gene: TRBV29-1; J gene: TRBJ1-5; clone size: few; CDR3 protein: CSPWPLPGQGYQPQHF; CDR3 DNA: TGCAGCCCCTGGCCCCTCCCGGGACAAGGCTATCAGCCCCAGCATTTT
D gene: .; V gene: TRBV12-3/TRBV12-4; J gene: TRBJ1-2; clone size: few; CDR3 protein: CASLGGLDGYTF; CDR3 DNA: TGTGCCAGCCTCGGGGGTTTGGATGGCTACACCTTC
D gene: .; V gene: TRBV7-2; J gene: TRBJ2-5; clone size: .; CDR3 protein: CASSLASGDGEQYF; CDR3 DNA: TGTGCCAGCAGCTTAGCGTCAGGGGACGGGGAGCAGTACTTC
D gene: TRBD2; V gene: TRBV12-3/TRBV12-4; J gene: TRBJ2-3; clone size: few; CDR3 protein: CASSLGAGDTDTQYF; CDR3 DNA: TGTGCCAGCAGTTTAGGAGCGGGAGACACAGATACGCAGTATTTT
D gene: TRBD2; V gene: TRBV27; J gene: TRBJ2-4; clone size: .; CDR3 protein: CASSLYGGEGKNIQYF; CDR3 DNA: TGTGCCAGCAGTTTATATGGGGGGGAGGGAAAAAACATTCAGTACTTC
D gene: .; V gene: TRBV7-9; J gene: TRBJ1-2; clone size: .; CDR3 protein: CASSLTEGGLYGYTF; CDR3 DNA: TGTGCCAGCAGCTTAACGGAGGGGGGACTCTATGGCTACACCTTC
D gene: .; V gene: TRBV7-2; J gene: TRBJ1-2; clone size: few; CDR3 protein: CASSLGLGGVEQFYGYTF; CDR3 DNA: TGTGCCAGCAGCTTAGGACTAGGAGGGGTTGAGCAGTTCTATGGCTACACCTTC
D gene: TRBD1; V gene: TRBV5-1; J gene: TRBJ2-7; clone size: once; CDR3 protein: CASSLGGDRGLKKQYF; CDR3 DNA: TGCGCCAGCAGCTTGGGAGGTGACAGGGGATTAAAAAAGCAGTACTTC
D gene: .; V gene: TRBV28; J gene: TRBJ2-5; clone size: .; CDR3 protein: CASSFTADGKTQETQYF; CDR3 DNA: TGTGCCAGCAGTTTCACCGCGGACGGTAAAACCCAAGAGACCCAGTACTTC
D gene: TRBD2; V gene: TRBV4-3; J gene: TRBJ2-5; clone size: .; CDR3 protein: CASSQIIGGGEETQYF; CDR3 DNA: TGCGCCAGCAGCCAAATTATCGGGGGGGGAGAAGAGACCCAGTACTTC
D gene: TRBD1; V gene: TRBV28; J gene: TRBJ1-1; clone size: .; CDR3 protein: CACKKGANTEAFF; CDR3 DNA: TGTGCCTGCAAGAAGGGGGCTAACACTGAAGCTTTCTTT
D gene: .; V gene: TRBV20-1; J gene: TRBJ2-1; clone size: .; CDR3 protein: CSARIMGNEQFF; CDR3 DNA: TGCAGTGCTAGAATAATGGGCAATGAGCAGTTCTTC
D gene: .; V gene: TRBV29-1; J gene: TRBJ2-7; clone size: many; CDR3 protein: CSVESGPYEQYF; CDR3 DNA: TGCAGCGTTGAAAGTGGGCCCTACGAGCAGTACTTC
D gene: .; V gene: TRBV4-1; J gene: TRBJ2-2; clone size: .; CDR3 protein: CASSQDWGSRELFF; CDR3 DNA: TGCGCCAGCAGCCAAGATTGGGGGAGTAGGGAGCTGTTTTTT
D gene: .; V gene: TRBV29-1; J gene: TRBJ2-6; clone size: many; CDR3 protein: CSAWLSGANVLTF; CDR3 DNA: TGCAGCGCCTGGTTGTCCGGGGCCAACGTCCTGACTTTC
D gene: TRBD1; V gene: TRBV5-1; J gene: TRBJ2-7; clone size: .; CDR3 protein: CASSLQGAPGEQYF; CDR3 DNA: TGCGCCAGCAGCTTGCAGGGGGCGCCGGGCGAGCAGTACTTC
D gene: .; V gene: TRBV4-2; J gene: TRBJ1-2; clone size: .; CDR3 protein: CASSQDEGGGGYTF; CDR3 DNA: TGTGCCAGCAGCCAAGATGAAGGGGGGGGGGGCTACACCTTC
D gene: .; V gene: TRBV10-3; J gene: TRBJ1-4; clone size: few; CDR3 protein: CAISARPATNEKLFF; CDR3 DNA: TGTGCCATCAGTGCCAGGCCTGCAACTAATGAAAAACTGTTTTTT
D gene: TRBD2; V gene: TRBV20-1; J gene: TRBJ2-3; clone size: .; CDR3 protein: CSALPTAGTGTDTQYF; CDR3 DNA: TGCAGTGCTCTCCCGACAGCGGGGACCGGCACAGATACGCAGTATTTT
D gene: .; V gene: TRBV19; J gene: TRBJ1-6; clone size: few; CDR3 protein: CASSITTYNSPLHF; CDR3 DNA: TGTGCCAGTAGTATAACCACCTATAATTCACCCCTCCACTTT
D gene: .; V gene: TRBV29-1; J gene: TRBJ2-7; clone size: .; CDR3 protein: CSVLDEDYEQYF; CDR3 DNA: TGCAGCGTTTTGGACGAAGATTACGAGCAGTACTTC
D gene: TRBD2; V gene: TRBV6-2/TRBV6-3; J gene: TRBJ2-5; clone size: .; CDR3 protein: CASSYGLAAPQETQYF; CDR3 DNA: TGTGCCAGCAGTTACGGACTAGCGGCGCCGCAAGAGACCCAGTACTTC
D gene: TRBD1; V gene: TRBV5-1; J gene: TRBJ1-6; clone size: .; CDR3 protein: CASSSDSRTGLKSPLHF; CDR3 DNA: TGCGCCAGCAGCTCAGACAGCAGGACAGGGTTAAAGTCACCCCTCCACTTT
D gene: .; V gene: TRBV5-1; J gene: TRBJ1-2; clone size: .; CDR3 protein: CASSLDGRVGYTF; CDR3 DNA: TGCGCCAGCAGCTTGGATGGTCGGGTAGGCTACACCTTC
D gene: .; V gene: TRBV29-1; J gene: TRBJ1-2; clone size: .; CDR3 protein: CSYQSGEGFDGYTF; CDR3 DNA: TGCAGCTACCAGTCAGGGGAGGGATTTGATGGCTACACCTTC
D gene: TRBD1; V gene: TRBV6-5; J gene: TRBJ1-2; clone size: few; CDR3 protein: CASSSGLPGGAAGGYTF; CDR3 DNA: TGTGCCAGCAGTTCGGGCCTTCCAGGGGGCGCAGCAGGTGGCTACACCTTC
D gene: TRBD1; V gene: TRBV30; J gene: TRBJ2-7; clone size: .; CDR3 protein: CAWIPQGAVYEQYF; CDR3 DNA: TGTGCCTGGATCCCACAGGGGGCAGTCTACGAGCAGTACTTC
D gene: .; V gene: TRBV20-1; J gene: TRBJ2-7; clone size: .; CDR3 protein: CSPKRVTVNEQYF; CDR3 DNA: TGCAGTCCAAAAAGGGTAACGGTAAATGAGCAGTACTTC
D gene: .; V gene: TRBV7-8; J gene: TRBJ1-2; clone size: few; CDR3 protein: CASSLEGLFDGYTF; CDR3 DNA: TGTGCCAGCAGCTTAGAGGGGTTGTTTGATGGCTACACCTTC
D gene: TRBD1; V gene: TRBV4-2; J gene: TRBJ1-2; clone size: .; CDR3 protein: CASSRTKTGTYGYTF; CDR3 DNA: TGTGCCAGCAGCCGAACGAAGACAGGGACTTATGGCTACACCTTC
D gene: .; V gene: TRBV5-6; J gene: TRBJ1-2; clone size: few; CDR3 protein: CASRLDPGYGYTF; CDR3 DNA: TGTGCCAGCCGGCTCGACCCTGGCTATGGCTACACCTTC
D gene: .; V gene: TRBV30; J gene: TRBJ2-7; clone size: .; CDR3 protein: CAGRLPGTYEQYF; CDR3 DNA: TGTGCCGGACGCCTCCCCGGCACCTACGAGCAGTACTTC
D gene: .; V gene: TRBV6-5; J gene: TRBJ1-2; clone size: few; CDR3 protein: CASTGGFYGYTF; CDR3 DNA: TGTGCCAGCACGGGGGGGTTCTATGGCTACACCTTC
D gene: .; V gene: TRBV7-9; J gene: TRBJ2-1; clone size: few; CDR3 protein: CASSRITRGHEQFF; CDR3 DNA: TGTGCCAGCAGCCGAATAACCAGGGGTCATGAGCAGTTCTTC
D gene: .; V gene: TRBV4-1; J gene: TRBJ2-4; clone size: few; CDR3 protein: CASSQDPDRLNIQYF; CDR3 DNA: TGCGCCAGCAGCCAAGATCCCGACAGGTTAAACATTCAGTACTTC
D gene: .; V gene: TRBV20-1; J gene: TRBJ2-1; clone size: .; CDR3 protein: CSARSGTYYNEQFF; CDR3 DNA: TGCAGTGCTCGCTCCGGGACTTACTACAATGAGCAGTTCTTC